These 28 T cell receptor beta chains originate from one sample sequenced in a study of T-cell reconstitution after alpha-beta-depleted transplantation in children. This sample's TCRbeta library carried unique molecular identifier barcodes. TCRdb re-called the PCR reads through MiXCR, storing one row per CDR3 protein. There are approximately 130,000 distinct CDR3 sequences in the sample; around 9.8% occur only once, and around 24% lies in the top ten. This specimen was PBMCs, mostly from graft donor cells, taken 180 days after TCRalphabeta/CD19-depleted stem cell transplant. The receptors come from a girl under three years old who had a stem cell transplant for combined immunodeficiency, so the T cells may come from the graft donor.

This clonotype was found a few times. The chain has TRBV7-8 and TRBJ2-7; 8 bases agree with TRBD2. V shed 1 base and J 5 bases; nucleotides not matched to a gene: 10. This CDR3 region has 16 residues. Germline V gene lookup returns CDR1 SGHVS and CDR2 FQNEAQ. The CDR3 DNA reads TGTGCCAGCAGCTTAGTTCCGGGGGGGCCTACAAACGAGCAGTACTTC. This encodes CASSLVPGGPTNEQYF.

The V gene is TRBV20-1, the J gene TRBJ2-1; 10 bases fit TRBD2. The J segment lost 6 bases and the V segment lost 6 bases, leaving 11 bases of the junction unmatched. CDR3 length equals 15 residues. Looked up from germline, CDR1 is DFQATT and CDR2 is SNEGSKA (reference sequence). The CDR3, as DNA: TGCAGTGCCGAAGGGTGGGGACTAGCGAGCAATGAGCAGTTCTTC. Translated, it gives CSAEGWGLASNEQFF.

This clonotype has more than one count but fewer than ten. The V call is TRBV5-1, the J call TRBJ2-7, with a weak D call TRBD1 (5 bases). Germline CDR1 and CDR2: SGHRS and YFSETQ. V was trimmed by 3 bases and J by 0 bases, leaving 16 bases between them. The CDR3 covers 16 residues. The CDR3 spells CASSWGWTVSSYEQYF. CDR3 DNA sequence: TGCGCCAGCAGCTGGGGCTGGACGGTGAGCTCCTACGAGCAGTACTTC.

This chain uses TRBV19 with TRBJ2-2; D may be TRBD1 or TRBD2 (5 bases each). Per germline, CDR1 LNHDA and CDR2 SQIVND (reference sequence). V shed 11 bases and J shed 4 bases, with 17 bases lying between them. The CDR3 has 14 amino acids. The CDR3 loop reads CAAGAEVGTGELFF. CDR3 DNA sequence: TGTGCCGCCGGGGCAGAGGTTGGCACCGGGGAGCTGTTTTTT.

This chain uses TRBV5-1 with TRBJ2-3, with TRBD2 matching 10 bases. The CDR3 is made up of 16 amino acids. Germline values: CDR1 SGHRS, CDR2 YFSETQ. The V gene end was trimmed by 4 bases and the J gene end by 0 bases; junction bases not matched to a gene: 5. The chain's CDR3 is CASSAPTSGSTDTQYF. CDR3 nucleotides: TGCGCCAGCAGCGCCCCGACTAGCGGGAGCACAGATACGCAGTATTTT.

This clonotype was counted a few times. The chain couples TRBV5-1 to TRBJ2-5, with 9 bases matching TRBD1. The CDR3 covers 13 residues. CDR1 and CDR2 (germline): SGHRS, YFSETQ. Trimming cost V 4 bases and J 3 bases; bases outside gene matches: 1. The DNA for the CDR3 is TGCGCCAGCAGCAGGACAGGGGAAGAGACCCAGTACTTC. This gives the protein CASSRTGEETQYF.

The chain carries TRBV3-1 and TRBJ2-1, with no clear D. The CDR3 loop spans 14 amino acids. The germline V gene has CDR1 LGHDT and CDR2 YNNKEL (reference sequence). V lost 0 bases to trimming and J lost 4 bases, with 7 bases between them. CDR3 nucleotide sequence: TGTGCCAGCAGCCAAGACAGCAGTTACAATGAGCAGTTCTTC. Encoded protein: CASSQDSSYNEQFF.

In the case of this clonotype: Germline and junction disagree at one end, which may indicate a read error. CDR3 amino acids: CASSLRGGDGANGLTF. As DNA, the CDR3 is TGTGCCAGCAGCTTGCGGGGAGGGGATGGGGCCAACGGCCTGACTTTC. The chain recombines TRBV5-5 with TRBJ2-6; 7 bases agree with TRBD2. The CDR3 extends over 16 amino acids. CDR1 is SGHKS, CDR2 YYEKEE, per germline (reference sequence).

Only a few counts were recorded for this clonotype. V and J are TRBV10-3 and TRBJ1-3; the D gene is possibly TRBD1 (6 bases). Trimming cost V 3 bases and J 0 bases, with 12 bases left between them. CDR1 is ENHRY, CDR2 SYGVKD, per germline. The CDR3 extends over 16 amino acids. The CDR3 here is CAISDEGVPSGNTIYF. CDR3 coding DNA: TGTGCCATCAGTGATGAGGGGGTCCCCTCTGGAAACACCATATATTTT.

A few counts support this clonotype. This chain connects TRBV3-1 to TRBJ1-3, with D hard to call. The germline CDR1 and CDR2 sequences are LGHDT and YNNKEL (reference sequence). The CDR3 is made up of 14 amino acids. Trimming pared 2 bases from V and 4 bases from J, leaving 9 bases between. The CDR3 coding sequence is TGTGCCAGCAGCCAAACCCTCCGAGGAAACACCATATATTTT. Its protein is CASSQTLRGNTIYF.

This clonotype came up a few times. The chain carries TRBV7-8 and TRBJ1-2, with D possibly matching TRBD1 (5 bases). Germline CDR1 is SGHVS and CDR2 is FQNEAQ. CDR3 size: 15 residues. V lost 3 bases to trimming and J lost 4 bases, with 15 bases between them. Here the CDR3 DNA reads TGTGCCAGCAGCTTCCGCGACCCGGGGGGCTATGGCTACACCTTC. It is translated as CASSFRDPGGYGYTF.

The rearrangement uses TRBV6-2 or TRBV6-3 and TRBJ2-1, with D perhaps matching TRBD1 or TRBD2 (5 bases each). This CDR3 has 19 residues. Trimming removed 2 bases from V and 5 bases from J, with 25 bases in between. Germline CDR1 and CDR2: MNHEY and SVGEGT. CDR3 amino acids: CASSYEGSSNGWRNNEQFF. The CDR3 region has the DNA TGTGCCAGCAGTTACGAGGGGTCCTCTAATGGTTGGAGAAACAATGAGCAGTTCTTC.

This clonotype was observed a few times. The rearrangement joins TRBV11-2 to TRBJ2-2; D is uncertain. Trimming removed 1 base at V and 6 bases at J, with 6 bases between. Per germline, CDR1 SGHAT and CDR2 FQNNGV. The CDR3 loop spans 13 amino acids. CDR3 loop: CASSLGWAGELFF. The CDR3 coding sequence is TGTGCCAGCAGCTTAGGCTGGGCCGGGGAGCTGTTTTTT. Together with reference TRBV11-2 and TRBJ2-2, the CDR3 gives the full variable domain: EAGVAQSPRYKIIEKRQSVAFWCNPISGHATLYWYQQILGQGPKLLIQFQNNGVVDDSQLPKDRFSAERLKGVDSTLKIQPAKLEDSAVYLCASSLGWAGELFFGEGSRLTVL.

With regard to this clonotype: The junction differs from germline at one of its ends, possibly a read error. This chain uses TRBV7-2 with TRBJ2-2, with 7 bases fitting TRBD2. Per germline, CDR1 SGHTA and CDR2 FQGNSA. The CDR3 has 15 residues. The CDR3 loop reads CASSPSGIPTGDLFF. DNA for the CDR3: TGTGCCAGCAGCCCAAGCGGGATACCCACCGGGGACCTGTTTTTT.

The table lists this clonotype with a few counts. This chain uses TRBV10-3 with TRBJ2-1; TRBD1 matches 9 bases. Germline CDR1 and CDR2: ENHRY and SYGVKD. The CDR3 has 15 amino acids. V gave up 7 bases and J gave up 9 bases; unmatched junction bases: 13. For the CDR3, the DNA is TGTGCCATCAACGGGGGGACAGGGCCTCAAGGTGAGCAGTTCTTC. It codes for CAINGGTGPQGEQFF.

The chain combines TRBV20-1 with TRBJ2-3, with TRBD2 matching 7 bases. CDR3 size: 16 residues. J lost 1 base, V lost 6 bases, and 13 bases had no gene match. The germline V gene has CDR1 DFQATT and CDR2 SNEGSKA (reference sequence). CDR3 residues: CSADSTLAERTDTQYF. The CDR3 coding sequence is TGCAGTGCCGATTCAACTCTAGCGGAGCGCACAGATACGCAGTATTTT.

The genes are TRBV12-3 or TRBV12-4 and TRBJ1-4; D call uncertain. CDR3 length: 12 amino acids. Trimming took off 5 bases at V and 4 bases at J, with 5 bases between the two ends. CDR3 nucleotide sequence: TGTGCCAGCAGTCCCCATAATGAAAAACTGTTTTTT. It translates to CASSPHNEKLFF.

In this sample, this clonotype turned up many times. This chain connects TRBV5-5 to TRBJ1-5; D is possibly TRBD1 (5 bases). The CDR3 spans 15 residues. The V end was cut by 0 bases, the J end by 3 bases, with 10 bases between. The germline CDR1 and CDR2 sequences are SGHKS and YYEKEE (reference sequence). The CDR3 sequence is CASSLGQSPNQPQHF. The CDR3 DNA sequence: TGTGCCAGCAGCTTGGGACAGTCCCCCAATCAGCCCCAGCATTTT.

Only a few counts were recorded for this clonotype. V is TRBV20-1 and J is TRBJ1-3, with 7 nucleotides matching TRBD1. CDR1 is DFQATT and CDR2 is SNEGSKA in the germline V gene (reference sequence). The trim removed 3 bases at V and 4 bases at J, leaving 12 bases unmatched. The CDR3 is 16 residues long. In DNA, the CDR3 is TGCAGTGCTAGCCGGATCACAGGGGTGAGAGGAAACACCATATATTTT. Translating it yields CSASRITGVRGNTIYF.

This clonotype was counted a few times. The CDR3 DNA sequence: TGCAGTGCTAGTGGACTAGCGGGATATACAGATACGCAGTATTTT. Translating it yields CSASGLAGYTDTQYF. The chain couples TRBV20-1 to TRBJ2-3; 12 bases match TRBD2. V gave up 3 bases and J gave up 3 bases; unmatched junction bases: 4. Germline assignment: CDR1 DFQATT and CDR2 SNEGSKA (reference sequence). CDR3 length equals 15 residues.

This clonotype showed up just a few times. This chain joins TRBV12-5 and TRBJ2-2; possible D gene TRBD1, 5 bases. Trimming cost V 6 bases and J 4 bases, with 21 bases left between them. Germline CDR1 and CDR2: LGHNT and FRNRAP. The CDR3 is 17 amino acids. CDR3 region: CASGESRTSPITGELFF. CDR3 DNA: TGTGCTAGTGGAGAAAGCCGGACATCCCCTATCACCGGGGAGCTGTTTTTT.

This clonotype was recorded at least ten times. The J gene is TRBJ1-4, the V gene TRBV7-2; tentative D call: TRBD1 (5 bases). The germline V gene encodes CDR1 SGHTA and CDR2 FQGNSA. CDR3 length: 14 amino acids. Trimming pared 5 bases from V and 7 bases from J, leaving 14 bases between. CDR3 nucleotide sequence: TGTGCCAGCAGCCCAACAGGAAGGAGTGAAAAACTGTTTTTT. Encoded protein: CASSPTGRSEKLFF.

Concerning this clonotype: A read error may be the cause here, since a much bigger clone is one base away. CDR3 in amino acids: CASSFWDSQETQCF. The CDR3 DNA reads as TGTGCCAGCAGCTTTTGGGACTCCCAAGAGACCCAGTGCTTC. The J gene is TRBJ2-5, the V gene TRBV5-5, with D perhaps TRBD2 (6 bases). The length of the CDR3 is 14 residues. Per the germline V gene, CDR1 is SGHKS and CDR2 is YYEKEE (reference sequence).

This clonotype was counted at least ten times. The chain carries TRBV12-3 or TRBV12-4 and TRBJ2-1; D is unclear. This CDR3 comprises 16 residues. V shed 6 bases and J shed 0 bases, with 15 bases lying between them. The CDR3 spells CASRDLAASSYNEQFF. The DNA for the CDR3 is TGTGCCAGCAGAGACTTGGCGGCAAGCTCCTACAATGAGCAGTTCTTC.

This clonotype showed up just a few times. The chain combines TRBV7-2 with TRBJ2-7; TRBD2 is a possible D gene (5 bases). V lost 5 bases to trimming and J lost 3 bases, with 14 bases between them. The germline V gene encodes CDR1 SGHTA and CDR2 FQGNSA. The CDR3 totals 14 residues. CDR3 DNA: TGTGCCAGCAGCCCGAGGGTCTCCAACTACGAGCAGTACTTC. This encodes CASSPRVSNYEQYF.

The gene calls are TRBV18 and TRBJ2-6; D ambiguous. In germline, CDR1 is KGHSH, CDR2 LQKENI. Trimming cost V 2 bases and J 0 bases, with 14 bases left between them. The CDR3 covers 18 residues. CDR3 loop: CASSPIAGSSSGANVLTF. The CDR3 DNA sequence: TGTGCCAGCTCACCAATCGCCGGATCAAGCTCTGGGGCCAACGTCCTGACTTTC.

This chain links TRBV20-1 with TRBJ1-6; unclear D gene. Trimming removed 6 bases from V and 3 bases from J, with 9 bases in between. Germline CDR1 and CDR2: DFQATT and SNEGSKA (reference sequence). The CDR3 totals 13 residues. The DNA for the CDR3 is TGCAGTGCGCGACGGAGCTATAATTCACCCCTCCACTTT. Translated, it gives CSARRSYNSPLHF.

This chain connects TRBV10-3 to TRBJ2-1; 12 bases are shared with TRBD2. Germline-derived CDR1 and CDR2 are ENHRY and SYGVKD. CDR3 length: 14 residues. V lost 5 bases and J lost 5; bases outside the gene matches: 1. The CDR3 protein is CAISRLAGDNEQFF. CDR3 coding DNA: TGTGCCATCAGTCGACTAGCGGGGGACAATGAGCAGTTCTTC.